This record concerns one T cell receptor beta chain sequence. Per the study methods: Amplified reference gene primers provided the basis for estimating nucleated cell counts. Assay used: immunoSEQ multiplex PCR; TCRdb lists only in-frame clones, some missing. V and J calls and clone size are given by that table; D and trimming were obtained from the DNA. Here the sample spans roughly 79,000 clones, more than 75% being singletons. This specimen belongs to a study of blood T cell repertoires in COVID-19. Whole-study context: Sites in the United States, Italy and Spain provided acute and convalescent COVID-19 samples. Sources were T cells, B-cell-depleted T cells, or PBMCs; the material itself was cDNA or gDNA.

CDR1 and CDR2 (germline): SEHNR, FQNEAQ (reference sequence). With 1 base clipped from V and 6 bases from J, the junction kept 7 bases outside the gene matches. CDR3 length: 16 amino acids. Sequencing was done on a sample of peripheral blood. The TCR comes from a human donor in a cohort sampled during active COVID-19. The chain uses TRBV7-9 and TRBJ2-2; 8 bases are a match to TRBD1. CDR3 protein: CASSLGPQGAAGELFF. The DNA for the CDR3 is TGTGCCAGCAGCTTAGGCCCCCAGGGGGCAGCCGGGGAGCTGTTTTTT.